One and the same sample provided the 4 T cell receptor beta chains below, sequenced in a study of T-cell reconstitution after alpha-beta-depleted transplantation in children. Unique molecular identifiers were used to barcode this TCRbeta library. TCRdb redid the calling of the PCR reads with MiXCR, one entry per CDR3 protein. This sample yields approximately 300,000 distinct CDR3 sequences, of which over 9% are seen a single time; roughly 7.1% belongs to the top ten. Source: PBMCs, taken before TCRalphabeta/CD19-depleted stem cell transplant. These receptors were collected from a boy under three years old with acute myeloid leukemia, due to receive a stem cell transplant.

This clonotype occurred many times. The rearrangement joins TRBV7-2 to TRBJ1-2; tentative D call: TRBD1 (6 bases). Germline V gene data show CDR1 as SGHTA and CDR2 as FQGNSA. Trimming left V 4 bases short and J 0 bases short, with 6 bases between. The CDR3 is 13 residues long. The CDR3 DNA sequence: TGTGCCAGCAGCTGGACAGCTAACTATGGCTACACCTTC. Amino acids: CASSWTANYGYTF.

This clonotype has ten or more counts. The chain links TRBV9 to TRBJ2-1, with TRBD2 identical over 8 bases. Unmatched junction bases numbered 6, after V lost 3 bases and J lost 4 bases. Germline V gene data show CDR1 as SGDLS and CDR2 as YYNGEE. The CDR3 covers 15 residues. The CDR3 sequence is CASSAGTSSYNEQFF. In nucleotides, the CDR3 is TGTGCCAGCAGCGCGGGGACTAGTAGTTACAATGAGCAGTTCTTC.

This clonotype was observed at least ten times. The V call is TRBV28, the J call TRBJ2-7; D assignment may be TRBD1 or TRBD2 (5 bases each). There are 15 residues in the CDR3. V lost 3 bases to trimming and J lost 2 bases, with 14 bases between them. Germline V lookup: CDR1 MDHEN, CDR2 SYDVKM. The chain's CDR3 is CASSFGTGPTYEQYF. CDR3 bases: TGTGCCAGCAGTTTCGGGACGGGGCCCACCTACGAGCAGTACTTC.

This clonotype was observed many times. The chain is built from TRBV7-9 and TRBJ2-3; TRBD2 aligns across 9 bases. There are 15 residues in the CDR3. The germline V gene has CDR1 SEHNR and CDR2 FQNEAQ (reference sequence). Unmatched junction bases numbered 4, after V lost 3 bases and J lost 3 bases. CDR3 sequence (DNA): TGTGCCAGCAGCTTCATAGCGGGAGCGACAGATACGCAGTATTTT. As protein: CASSFIAGATDTQYF.